The next 14 T cell receptor beta chains were all read from a single sample in a study of blood T cell repertoires in COVID-19. Clones were read by immunoSEQ multiplex PCR, and TCRdb kept only the in-frame ones, dropping some. This table has about 190,000 clones, around 91% appearing once. Sequenced: peripheral blood. The source is a man aged 50-60 years with acute or convalescent COVID-19.

This clone has a single count. The chain joins TRBV7-9 to TRBJ2-7; 10 nucleotides agree with TRBD1. CDR3 size: 15 residues. Germline V gives CDR1 SEHNR, CDR2 FQNEAQ (reference sequence). The V and J ends lost 5 bases and 2 bases, in that order; junction bases with no gene match: 6. As DNA, the CDR3 is TGTGCCAGCAGCGCCGGGACAGGGGCCGCCTACGAGCAGTACTTC. It codes for CASSAGTGAAYEQYF.

The rearrangement links TRBV7-2 to TRBJ1-1; D may be TRBD1 (6 bases). Trimming took off 6 bases at V and 3 bases at J, with 14 bases between the two ends. CDR1 is SGHTA and CDR2 is FQGNSA in the germline V gene. The CDR3 spans 14 residues. CDR3 sequence: CASRRGDTHTEAFF. The DNA of the CDR3 is TGTGCCAGCAGACGAGGGGACACTCACACTGAAGCTTTCTTT.

The table lists this clone with a few counts. V usage is TRBV11-2 and J usage is TRBJ2-3; D is possibly TRBD2 (6 bases). Looked up from germline, CDR1 is SGHAT and CDR2 is FQNNGV. The CDR3 runs 15 residues. Trimming left V 3 bases short and J 3 bases short, with 13 bases between. CDR3 region: CASSLRDSTTDTQYF. CDR3 nucleotides: TGTGCCAGCAGCTTGCGGGACTCTACTACAGATACGCAGTATTTT.

The chain joins TRBV19 to TRBJ1-5, with 8 positions matching TRBD1. Losses at the gene ends were 3 bases for V and 6 bases for J; bases not matched to a gene: 7. CDR3 size: 15 residues. The germline CDR1 and CDR2 sequences are LNHDA and SQIVND (reference sequence). CDR3 protein: CASSIGQGAAQPQHF. CDR3 nucleotides: TGTGCCAGTAGTATTGGTCAGGGGGCGGCTCAGCCCCAGCATTTT.

The chain uses TRBV19 and TRBJ2-3; 9 nucleotides line up with TRBD1. CDR1 and CDR2 (germline): LNHDA, SQIVND (reference sequence). The CDR3 is 14 residues long. Trimming at V came to 6 bases and at J to 6 bases, leaving 7 bases not matched to a gene. CDR3 residues: CASSLWTGDDTQYF. The CDR3 bases are TGTGCCAGTAGCCTCTGGACAGGGGACGATACGCAGTATTTT.

The gene calls are TRBV19 and TRBJ1-1; 9 positions agree with TRBD1. The CDR3 has 15 residues. The germline V gene has CDR1 LNHDA and CDR2 SQIVND (reference sequence). Trimming took 7 bases from V and 3 from J; bases not matched to a gene: 9. CDR3 nucleotide sequence: TGTGCCAGTACCTTGGGGGGACAGGGATACACTGAAGCTTTCTTT. Protein product: CASTLGGQGYTEAFF.

The chain employs TRBV7-2 and TRBJ2-7; the match to TRBD1 covers 9 bases. Trimming took 5 bases from V and 3 from J; bases not matched to a gene: 2. This CDR3 has 13 residues. Germline-derived CDR1 and CDR2 are SGHTA and FQGNSA. DNA for the CDR3: TGTGCCAGCAGCGTGGGACAGGGCTACGAGCAGTACGTC. It yields the protein CASSVGQGYEQYV.

The rearrangement joins TRBV19 to TRBJ1-1; 8 bases are shared with TRBD1. Germline V gene lookup returns CDR1 LNHDA and CDR2 SQIVND (reference sequence). This CDR3 region has 14 residues. V trimming: 6 bases; J trimming: 4 bases; junction bases outside the gene matches: 7. The CDR3 nucleotides read TGTGCCAGTAGCGACAGGGGTGGAGGCACTGAAGCTTTCTTT. Protein product: CASSDRGGGTEAFF.

The genes are TRBV7-3 and TRBJ2-1, with D perhaps matching TRBD1 (6 bases). V gave up 5 bases and J gave up 6 bases, with 14 bases separating them. Per germline, CDR1 SGHTA and CDR2 FQGTGA. This CDR3 is 14 amino acids long. As DNA, the CDR3 is TGTGCCAGCAGCCGGCAGGGGCCGGTCAATGAGCAGTTCTTC. It yields the protein CASSRQGPVNEQFF.

This clone turned up a few times. The chain joins TRBV30 to TRBJ1-3; no firm D call. CDR1 and CDR2 (germline): GTSNPN, SVGIG (reference sequence). The V end lost 1 base, the J end lost 0 bases, and 7 bases lay between the germline ends. The CDR3 loop spans 14 amino acids. DNA of the CDR3: TGTGCCTGGAGTGCTACCTACTCTGGAAACACCATATATTTT. Translated: CAWSATYSGNTIYF.

This chain connects TRBV28 to TRBJ1-2; D gene unclear. Trimming left V 3 bases short and J 6 bases short, with 8 bases between. Per germline, CDR1 MDHEN and CDR2 SYDVKM. This CDR3 region has 12 residues. The CDR3 region is CASSFSRDGYTF. DNA for the CDR3: TGTGCCAGCAGTTTCTCTCGGGATGGCTACACCTTC.

The rearrangement links TRBV6-2 or TRBV6-3 to TRBJ1-6; 7 bases are shared with TRBD1. V trimming: 2 bases; J trimming: 10 bases; junction bases outside the gene matches: 5. CDR3 length equals 14 residues. CDR1 MNHEY and CDR2 SVGEGT come from the germline V gene. DNA for the CDR3: TGTGCCAGCAGTTACGGGACAGCCAACTCACCCCTCCACTTT. The encoded protein is CASSYGTANSPLHF.

The J gene is TRBJ2-7, the V gene TRBV18, with D perhaps matching TRBD1 (6 bases). Per germline, CDR1 KGHSH and CDR2 LQKENI. The CDR3 has 18 residues. The V end was cut by 3 bases, the J end by 4 bases, with 25 bases between. The CDR3 loop reads CASSPTPLQGPRGYEQYF. As DNA, the CDR3 is TGTGCCAGCTCACCGACACCTTTACAGGGTCCACGTGGATACGAGCAGTACTTC.

The V and J genes are TRBV3-1 (or the pseudogene TRBV3-2) and TRBJ1-2; D remains unclear. The CDR3 runs 14 residues. V shed 2 bases and J shed 0 bases, with 7 bases lying between them. CDR1 is LGHDT, CDR2 YNNKEL, per germline (reference sequence). The DNA of the CDR3 is TGTGCCAGCAGCCAACGAGAGACTAACTATGGCTACACCTTC. It translates to CASSQRETNYGYTF.